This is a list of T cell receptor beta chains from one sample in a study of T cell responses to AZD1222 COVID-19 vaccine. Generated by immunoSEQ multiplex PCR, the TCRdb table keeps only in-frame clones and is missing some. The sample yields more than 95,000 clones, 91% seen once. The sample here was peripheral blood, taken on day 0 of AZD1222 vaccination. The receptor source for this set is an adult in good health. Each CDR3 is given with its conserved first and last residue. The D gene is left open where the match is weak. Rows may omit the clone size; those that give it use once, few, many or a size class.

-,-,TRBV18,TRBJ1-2,TGTGCCAGCTCACCACCGAAACAGGGCAACTATGGCTACACCTTC,CASSPPKQGNYGYTF
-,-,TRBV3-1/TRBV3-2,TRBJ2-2,TGTGCCAGCAGCCAGGGAGGGGAGCTGTTTTTT,CASSQGGELFF
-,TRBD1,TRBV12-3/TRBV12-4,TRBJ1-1,TGTGCCAGCAGCCTCAGGGGGCGGACTGAAGCTTTCTTT,CASSLRGRTEAFF
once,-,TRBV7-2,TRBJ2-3,TGTGCCAGCAGCTTTTACGGGACAGATACGCAGTATTTT,CASSFYGTDTQYF
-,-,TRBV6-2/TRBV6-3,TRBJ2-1,TGTGCCAGCAGTTACCCGGGACGGGATGAGCAGTTCTTC,CASSYPGRDEQFF
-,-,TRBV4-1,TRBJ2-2,TGCGCCAGCAGCCAAGAACGGTGGGGCAGCTACACCGGGGAGCTGTTTTTT,CASSQERWGSYTGELFF
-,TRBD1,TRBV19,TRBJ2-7,TGTGCCAGTAGTGCGATAGCAGGGGGAAACGAGCAGTACTTC,CASSAIAGGNEQYF
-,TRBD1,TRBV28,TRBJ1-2,TGTGCCAGCAGTCCGCCTGACAGGGCTAACTATGGCTACACCTTC,CASSPPDRANYGYTF
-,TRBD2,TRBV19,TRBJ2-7,TGTGCCAGTACCCCCGGGACTAGCGGATACGAGCAGTACTTC,CASTPGTSGYEQYF
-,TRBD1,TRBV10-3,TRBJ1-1,TGTGCCATCAGGGGACAGGGTAAAAACACTGAAGCTTTCTTT,CAIRGQGKNTEAFF
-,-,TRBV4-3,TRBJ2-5,TGCGCCAGCAGCCAATCGACCCCAGAGGGTGCGACCCAGTACTTC,CASSQSTPEGATQYF
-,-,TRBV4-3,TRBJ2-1,TGCGCCAGCAGCCAAGGACTAGTCGGTGGTGAGCAGTTCTTC,CASSQGLVGGEQFF
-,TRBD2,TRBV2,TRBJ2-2,TGTGCCAGCAGTCGACTAGCGGGAGCTACCGGGGAGCTGTTTTTT,CASSRLAGATGELFF